This is a list of T cell receptor beta chains from one sample in a study of OX40 agonist ivuxolimab in advanced cancers. Generated by immunoSEQ multiplex PCR, the TCRdb table keeps only in-frame clones and is missing some. This table has roughly 60,000 clones, 75% to 95% appearing once. Sequenced here: CD4+ or CD8+ T cells sorted from blood, sampled in a trial of the OX40 agonist ivuxolimab. Receptors were obtained from an adult with an advanced solid tumor such as melanoma, head and neck, liver or kidney cancer. Both conserved end residues are part of each CDR3. Each record gives: V gene, D gene, clone size, J gene, CDR3 DNA, CDR3 protein. The D gene is left open where the match is weak. A clone size is listed for some rows: how often the clone was seen (once, few, many), or a class if it is expanded.

>TRBV19|TRBD1|.|TRBJ2-7
TGTGCCAGTAGTTCAACAGGGGTAGGCGAGCAGTACTTC
CASSSTGVGEQYF
>TRBV4-1|TRBD2|.|TRBJ2-3
TGCGCCAGCAGCCAAGATTCAGGGCTAGCGGCGGTCACAGATACGCAGTATTTT
CASSQDSGLAAVTDTQYF
>TRBV5-1|TRBD1|.|TRBJ2-5
TGCGCCAGCAGCTTGGGGACAGGGGAGAAGACCCAGTACTTC
CASSLGTGEKTQYF
>TRBV7-2|.|.|TRBJ2-3
TGTGCCAGCAGCCGGGTAGGCGGGGCTGGGGCAGATACGCAGTATTTT
CASSRVGGAGADTQYF
>TRBV11-3|.|.|TRBJ2-3
TGTGCCAGCACCTCTACAGGGAACACAGATACGCAGTATTTT
CASTSTGNTDTQYF
>TRBV11-3|.|few|TRBJ2-1
TGTGCCAGCAGCTTAGGAGCGGCGGGCGGTAGCTCCTACAATGAGCAGTTCTTC
CASSLGAAGGSSYNEQFF
>TRBV19|.|.|TRBJ2-1
TGTGCCAGTAGTCCCAGTAATGCGGAGTCCCGGAAAAATGAGCAGTTCTTC
CASSPSNAESRKNEQFF
>TRBV6-6|.|.|TRBJ2-1
TGTGCCAGCAATGGGGGGCCCTACAATGAGCAGTTCTTC
CASNGGPYNEQFF
>TRBV19|.|.|TRBJ1-2
TGTGCCAGTAGTATCCCCGCAGGGGCGGTACGTGGCTACACCTTC
CASSIPAGAVRGYTF
>TRBV4-1|TRBD1|.|TRBJ1-6
TGCGCCAGCAGCCAAGAGGGACAGGGCAAATCACCCCTCCACTTT
CASSQEGQGKSPLHF
>TRBV18|.|.|TRBJ2-3
TGTGCCAGCTCACCTCCAAGGGGCGGCACAGATACGCAGTATTTT
CASSPPRGGTDTQYF
>TRBV7-9|.|.|TRBJ1-5
TGTGCCAGCAGCTTAGGGGCATTTGGGAATCAGCCCCAGCATTTT
CASSLGAFGNQPQHF
>TRBV6-1|.|.|TRBJ1-1
TGTGCCAGCAGTGAAGGGCAGGGATTGAACACTGAAGCTTTCTTT
CASSEGQGLNTEAFF
>TRBV6-5|.|.|TRBJ1-4
TGTGCCAGCGCCCGGACAGCAACTAATGAAAAACTGTTTTTT
CASARTATNEKLFF
>TRBV21-1|.|once|TRBJ1-2
TGTGCCAGCAGCAAAGCTCCGGACAGGGTAGTGTATGGCTACACCTTC
CASSKAPDRVVYGYTF
>TRBV7-9|TRBD1|few|TRBJ1-2
TGTGCCAGCAGCTTGGCACAGGGGGCGGGGTATGGCTACACCTTC
CASSLAQGAGYGYTF
>TRBV7-6|.|.|TRBJ2-2
TGTGCCAGCAGCTTAAGGTCGGCAGGAACGAACACCGGGGAGCTGTTTTTT
CASSLRSAGTNTGELFF
>TRBV30|.|.|TRBJ2-7
TGTGCCTGGAGGGGGACTCCTGGTCACGAGCAGTACTTC
CAWRGTPGHEQYF
>TRBV14|.|.|TRBJ2-3
TGTGCCAGCAGCCAAAGATGGGATGGGGTCACAGATACGCAGTATTTT
CASSQRWDGVTDTQYF
>TRBV7-2|.|.|TRBJ1-1
TGTGCCAGCAGCTTAGATTCCAACACTGAAGCTTTCTTT
CASSLDSNTEAFF
>TRBV10-1|.|.|TRBJ2-4
TGCGCCAGCAGTGCGGCGGCGGGACTCCCGTCGGGCATTCAGTACTTC
CASSAAAGLPSGIQYF
>TRBV29-1|.|.|TRBJ2-3
TGCAGCGTTGATATCACAGATACGCAGTATTTT
CSVDITDTQYF
>TRBV7-2|TRBD1|once|TRBJ2-7
TGTGCCAGCAGCCCACAAGGGGACAGCTCCTACGAGCAGTACTTC
CASSPQGDSSYEQYF
>TRBV21-1|.|.|TRBJ2-7
TGCGCCAGCAGCCAAGAAACGGGGGCCTACGAGCAGTACTTC
CASSQETGAYEQYF
>TRBV19|TRBD1|.|TRBJ1-5
TGTGCCAGTAGTACCACGCCAGGGGGAAGTCAGCCCCAGCATTTT
CASSTTPGGSQPQHF
>TRBV9|.|.|TRBJ2-1
TGTGCCAGCAGCGTAGCATCACACTCGGAGGGTGAGCAGTTCTTC
CASSVASHSEGEQFF
>TRBV7-9|TRBD2|.|TRBJ2-1
TGTGCCAGCAGCCGGTTTTCTGGACTAGTCCAGTTCTTC
CASSRFSGLVQFF
>TRBV2|TRBD2|.|TRBJ2-5
TGTGCCAGCAGTGAAAGTTCAGGACTAGCGGCACAGGGGACCCAGTACTTC
CASSESSGLAAQGTQYF
>TRBV7-9|.|.|TRBJ1-3
TGTGCCAGCGAGGGCTTTCTTGGAAACACCATATATTTT
CASEGFLGNTIYF
>TRBV7-9|TRBD2|.|TRBJ2-3
TGTGCCAGCAGCTTTGGGACTAGCGGGATTAGCACAGATACGCAGTATTTT
CASSFGTSGISTDTQYF
>TRBV11-3|.|once|TRBJ1-2
TGTGCCAGCAGCTTATTAGGGGGGTTCTATGGCTACACCTTC
CASSLLGGFYGYTF
>TRBV6-5|TRBD1|.|TRBJ1-5
TGTGCCAGCAGTTACTACCCGTTACAGGGGAATCAGCCCCAGCATTTT
CASSYYPLQGNQPQHF
>TRBV11-1|.|.|TRBJ2-4
TGTGCCAGCAGCTTAAAGGCCTACGGGAGAGCCAAAAACATTCAGTACTTC
CASSLKAYGRAKNIQYF
>TRBV30|.|once|TRBJ1-2
TGTGCCTGTACCGACGGACAGCTAAACTATGGCTACACCTTC
CACTDGQLNYGYTF
>TRBV18|TRBD2|.|TRBJ2-1
TGTGCCAGCTCACTCTCTAGCGGAGGATACAATGAGCAGTTCTTC
CASSLSSGGYNEQFF
>TRBV6-5|.|once|TRBJ1-2
TGTGCCAGCAGTTACTCCGCCCTTAACTATGGCTACACCTTC
CASSYSALNYGYTF
>TRBV10-2|TRBD1|.|TRBJ1-1
TGCGCCAGCGCGGGACAGAAAAACACTGAAGCTTTCTTT
CASAGQKNTEAFF